The sequence of this TCR beta chain was determined in a study of beta chain features in type 1 diabetes. Study context: Age and gender were similar between patients and healthy donors, as were cell yields. Study outcomes and limitations: Naive, central memory and Treg TCRB repertoires seemed to resemble each other more closely in patients than they did in healthy donors. Shorter TCRB CDR3s, moderately but significantly so, marked every one of the four CD4+ subsets in Type 1 diabetes patients. Diminished insertions and augmented deletions at VDJ junctions characterized type 1 diabetes patients. Because the template was cDNA, high-expressing cells might be over-represented.

Every isolated RNA sample was fully reverse transcribed, so sequencing captured expressed TCRB transcripts. The method was immunoSEQ multiplex PCR; TCRdb's version includes in-frame clones alone and lacks a portion of them. The profile shows over 120,000 clones, about 13% of them singletons. Trimming pared 8 bases from V and 1 base from J, leaving 8 bases between. The CDR3 has 12 residues. Germline V CDR1 and CDR2: MGHRA, YSYEKL. This clone was seen a single time. Its antigen is still unknown. The sequence derives from a man between 18 and 29 years old with type 1 diabetes. The V and J genes are TRBV4-1 and TRBJ1-1; no clear D gene. The sample comprised central memory CD4+ T cells from blood. CDR3 in amino acids: CASSLKNTEAFF. CDR3 in DNA: TGCGCCAGCTCCCTCAAGAACACTGAAGCTTTCTTT.